This T cell receptor (beta chain) was sequenced for a study of blood T cell repertoires in COVID-19 (dated by TCRdb to the early 2020s). Background for the entire study: Samples covering the acute and convalescent phases of COVID-19 were provided by collaborators in the United States, Italy and Spain. A freely available public database, intended as a resource for researchers studying the immune response to SARS-CoV-2, is where the repertoires were released. Where available, HLA class I and class II types were taken from metadata supplied by the sample provider and were not determined by assay-based typing. The sample metadata nearly always contained a de-identified subject ID, COVID-19 status, age in years and sex. The dataset comprised deeply sampled blood TCRbeta repertoires from subjects exposed to, actively infected with, or recovered from COVID-19. Samples were obtained from the ongoing ImmuneRACE study (first 160 participants) and from 950 to 1,500 subjects provided by 6 global collaborators. The prospective study material was composed of cDNA or gDNA derived from T cells, B-cell-depleted T cells, or PBMCs. Study-wide findings and limitations: How much clinical and demographic metadata was included differed by source and by participant, and the metadata was provided uncurated.

On this clone: This receptor's antigen is unknown. Per-base quality was not reported, and no clone a single base away is much larger than it.

The immunoSEQ Assay, a bias-controlled multiplex PCR, was used to amplify TCRbeta CDR3 regions from genomic DNA. The paper's processing steps were these. The number of nucleated cells in each sample was estimated by amplification of reference gene primers within the assay. To quantify the absolute abundance of each unique TCRbeta CDR3 rearrangement, sequence reads were collapsed and filtered. For each sample, productive Simpson clonality was calculated as the square root of Simpson's diversity index over productive rearrangements. Here the immuneACCESS table is served through TCRdb, limited to in-frame sequences with V and J called. Missing clones are a known gap in these copies; in checked studies unresolved V genes cover under half, and the rest lacks a known reason. That table is the source of V, J and clone size, and D and trimming were worked out from the DNA. Counted in this sample were 56,000 or so clones; 79% of them appeared once. The ten largest clones capture less than 7% of the sample.

The collaborating institutions used their own protocols to collect whole blood in K2EDTA tubes. For TCRbeta analysis, collaborators shipped samples in one of three forms: frozen whole blood, isolated PBMCs, or DNA extracted from either of those sample types. Sequencing input: peripheral blood. This TCR derives from a woman in her seventies with acute or convalescent COVID-19.

Here is the DNA: TGTGCCAGCAGTTACCAGGCTTCGGATACGCAGTATTTT. It translates as CASSYQASDTQYF. The chain uses TRBV6-6 and TRBJ2-3; no D segment can be confidently identified. Including the terminal cysteine and phenylalanine, the CDR3 comprises 13 residues. Of all the DNA, just the CDR3 is kept, 39 bases in frame from base 1. Based on the germline V gene (reference sequence), the CDR1 and CDR2 sequences are MNHNY and SVGAGI. V loses 2 bases, J loses 6 bases, and the germline ends lie 9 bases apart.